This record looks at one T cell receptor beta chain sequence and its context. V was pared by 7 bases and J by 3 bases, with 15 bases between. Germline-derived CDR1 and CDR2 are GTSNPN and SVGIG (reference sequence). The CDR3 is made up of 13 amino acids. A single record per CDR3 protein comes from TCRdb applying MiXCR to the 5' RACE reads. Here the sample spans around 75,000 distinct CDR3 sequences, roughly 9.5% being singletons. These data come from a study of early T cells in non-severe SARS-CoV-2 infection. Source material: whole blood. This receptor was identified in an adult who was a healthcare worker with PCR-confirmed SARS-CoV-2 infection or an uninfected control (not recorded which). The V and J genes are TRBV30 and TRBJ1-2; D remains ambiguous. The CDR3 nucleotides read TGTGCCTACATCGAGGGAGGGTACTATGGCTACACCTTC. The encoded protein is CAYIEGGYYGYTF.